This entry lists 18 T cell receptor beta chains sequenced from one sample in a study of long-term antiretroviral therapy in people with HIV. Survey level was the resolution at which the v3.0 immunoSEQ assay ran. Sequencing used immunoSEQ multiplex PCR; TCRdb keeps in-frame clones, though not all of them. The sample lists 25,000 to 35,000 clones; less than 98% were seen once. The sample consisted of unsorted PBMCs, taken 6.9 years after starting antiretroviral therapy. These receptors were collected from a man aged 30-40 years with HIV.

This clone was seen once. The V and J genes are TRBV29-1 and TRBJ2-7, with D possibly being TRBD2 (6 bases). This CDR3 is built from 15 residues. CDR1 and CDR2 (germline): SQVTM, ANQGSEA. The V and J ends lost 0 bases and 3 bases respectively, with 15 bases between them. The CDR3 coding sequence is TGCAGCGTTGAAGATCAGGGACTGAATAACTACGAGCAGTACTTC. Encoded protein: CSVEDQGLNNYEQYF.

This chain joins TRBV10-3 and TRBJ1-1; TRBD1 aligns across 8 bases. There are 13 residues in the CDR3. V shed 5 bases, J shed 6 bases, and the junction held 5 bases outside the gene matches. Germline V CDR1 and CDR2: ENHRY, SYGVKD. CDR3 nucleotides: TGTGCCATCAGTAACCGACAGGGGCCTGAAGCTTTCTTT. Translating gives CAISNRQGPEAFF.

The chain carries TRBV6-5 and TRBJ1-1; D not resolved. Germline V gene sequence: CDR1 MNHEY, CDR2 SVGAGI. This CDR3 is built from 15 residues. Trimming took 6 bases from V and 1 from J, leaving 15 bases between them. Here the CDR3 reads CASSLTGGQNTEAFF. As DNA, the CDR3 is TGTGCCAGCAGCTTAACGGGAGGCCAGAACACTGAAGCTTTCTTT.

The CDR3 DNA reads TGCGCCAGCAGCCGGATCCCTAGCACAGATACGCAGTATTTT. It codes for CASSRIPSTDTQYF. This chain links TRBV4-1 with TRBJ2-3; D is unresolved. The CDR3 is made up of 14 amino acids. Trimming removed 4 bases at V and 0 bases at J, with 8 bases between. Germline CDR1 and CDR2: MGHRA and YSYEKL.

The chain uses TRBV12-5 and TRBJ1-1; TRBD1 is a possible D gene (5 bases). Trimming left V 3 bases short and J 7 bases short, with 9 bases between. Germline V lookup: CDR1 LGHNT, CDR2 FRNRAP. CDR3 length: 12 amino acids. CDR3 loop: CASGFAGLEAFF. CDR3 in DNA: TGTGCTAGTGGTTTTGCGGGACTTGAAGCTTTCTTT.

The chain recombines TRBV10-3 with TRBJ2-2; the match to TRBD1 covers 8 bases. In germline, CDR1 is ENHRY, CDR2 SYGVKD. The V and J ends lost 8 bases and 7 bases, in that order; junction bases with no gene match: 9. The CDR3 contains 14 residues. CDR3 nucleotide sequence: TGTGCCATCGGGGTCGACAGGGGCGGCGGGGAGCTGTTTTTT. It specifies CAIGVDRGGGELFF.

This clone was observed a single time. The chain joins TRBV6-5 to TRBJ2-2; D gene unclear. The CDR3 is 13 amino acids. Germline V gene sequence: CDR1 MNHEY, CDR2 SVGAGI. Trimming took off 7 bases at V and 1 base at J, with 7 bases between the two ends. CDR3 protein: CASNSLNTGELFF. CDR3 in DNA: TGTGCCAGCAACAGCCTGAACACCGGGGAGCTGTTTTTT.

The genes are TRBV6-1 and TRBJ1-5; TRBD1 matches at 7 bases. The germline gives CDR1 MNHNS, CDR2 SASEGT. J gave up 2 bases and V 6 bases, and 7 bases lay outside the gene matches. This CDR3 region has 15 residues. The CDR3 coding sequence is TGTGCCAGCAGGGCTACTACAGGGGGCAATCAGCCCCAGCATTTT. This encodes CASRATTGGNQPQHF.

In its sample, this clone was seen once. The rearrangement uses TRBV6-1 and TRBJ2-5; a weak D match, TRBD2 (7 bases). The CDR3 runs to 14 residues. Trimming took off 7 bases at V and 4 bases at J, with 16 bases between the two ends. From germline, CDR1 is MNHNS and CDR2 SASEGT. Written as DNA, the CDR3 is TGTGCCAGCAAGAAACAGGGAGGGCGAGAGACCCAGTACTTC. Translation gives CASKKQGGRETQYF.

The CDR3 bases are TGCAGCGTTGACGGACGCTATGGCTACACCTTC. Its translation is CSVDGRYGYTF. The chain recombines TRBV29-1 with TRBJ1-2, with D hard to call. Germline values: CDR1 SQVTM, CDR2 ANQGSEA. The CDR3 runs 11 residues. V gave up 3 bases and J gave up 4 bases, with 6 bases separating them. Full variable domain (rest looked up from reference TRBV29-1 and TRBJ1-2): SAVISQKPSRDICQRGTSLTIQCQVDSQVTMMFWYRQQPGQSLTLIATANQGSEATYESGFVIDKFPISRPNLTFSTLTVSNMSPEDSSIYLCSVDGRYGYTFGSGTRLTVV.

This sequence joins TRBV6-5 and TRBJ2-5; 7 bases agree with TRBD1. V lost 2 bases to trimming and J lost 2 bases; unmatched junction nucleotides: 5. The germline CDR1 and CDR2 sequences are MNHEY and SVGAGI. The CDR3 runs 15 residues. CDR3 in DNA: TGTGCCAGCAGTTACATTACAGGGGTTCAAGAGACCCAGTACTTC. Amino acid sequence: CASSYITGVQETQYF.

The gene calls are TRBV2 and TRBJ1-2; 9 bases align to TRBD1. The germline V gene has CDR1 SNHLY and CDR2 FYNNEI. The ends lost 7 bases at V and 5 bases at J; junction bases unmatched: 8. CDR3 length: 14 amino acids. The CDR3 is CASIGQGHTYGYTF. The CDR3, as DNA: TGTGCCAGCATTGGACAGGGGCATACGTATGGCTACACCTTC. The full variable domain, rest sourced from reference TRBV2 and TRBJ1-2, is EPEVTQTPSHQVTQMGQEVILRCVPISNHLYFYWYRQILGQKVEFLVSFYNNEISEKSEIFDDQFSVERPDGSNFTLKIRSTKLEDSAMYFCASIGQGHTYGYTFGSGTRLTVV.

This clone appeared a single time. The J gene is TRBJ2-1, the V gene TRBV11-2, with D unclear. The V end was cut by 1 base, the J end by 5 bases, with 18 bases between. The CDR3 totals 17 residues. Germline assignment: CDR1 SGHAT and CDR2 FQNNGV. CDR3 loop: CASSLVAGTNPDNEQFF. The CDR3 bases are TGTGCCAGCAGCTTAGTCGCAGGCACTAACCCCGACAATGAGCAGTTCTTC. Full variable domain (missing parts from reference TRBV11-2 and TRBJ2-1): EAGVAQSPRYKIIEKRQSVAFWCNPISGHATLYWYQQILGQGPKLLIQFQNNGVVDDSQLPKDRFSAERLKGVDSTLKIQPAKLEDSAVYLCASSLVAGTNPDNEQFFGPGTRLTVL.

CDR3 loop: CASSGQGRETQYF. CDR3 bases: TGTGCCAGCAGCGGACAGGGGCGAGAGACCCAGTACTTC. The chain couples TRBV21-1 to TRBJ2-5; TRBD1, the table's D call, was not compared with the DNA. TRBV21-1 represents a pseudogene. The CDR3 sequence is 13 residues long.

CDR3 DNA: TGTGCCAGCACAGTAACAGGGGGCCGGCAGTTCTTC. It codes for CASTVTGGRQFF. The genes are TRBV6-5 and TRBJ2-1, with 9 positions matching TRBD1. Germline CDR1 reads MNHEY; CDR2 reads SVGAGI. Trimming removed 7 bases from V and 12 bases from J; junction bases left unmatched: 7. This CDR3 comprises 12 residues.

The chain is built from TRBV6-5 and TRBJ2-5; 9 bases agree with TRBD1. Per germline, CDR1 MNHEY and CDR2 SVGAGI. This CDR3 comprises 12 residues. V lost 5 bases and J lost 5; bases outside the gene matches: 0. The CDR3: CASSGTGETQYF. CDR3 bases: TGTGCCAGCAGTGGGACAGGGGAGACCCAGTACTTC.

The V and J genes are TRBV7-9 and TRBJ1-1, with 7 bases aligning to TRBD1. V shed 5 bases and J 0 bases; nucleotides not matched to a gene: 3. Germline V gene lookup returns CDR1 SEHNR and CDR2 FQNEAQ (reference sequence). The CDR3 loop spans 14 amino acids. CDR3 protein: CASSQQGLNTEAFF. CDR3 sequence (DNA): TGTGCCAGCAGCCAACAGGGGTTGAACACTGAAGCTTTCTTT.

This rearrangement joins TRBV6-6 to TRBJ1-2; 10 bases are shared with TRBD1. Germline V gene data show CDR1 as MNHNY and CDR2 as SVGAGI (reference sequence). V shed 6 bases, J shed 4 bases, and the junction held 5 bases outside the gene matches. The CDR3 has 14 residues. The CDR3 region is CASRGTGVPYGYTF. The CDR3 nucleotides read TGTGCCAGCAGGGGGACAGGGGTCCCCTATGGCTACACCTTC.